A single sample is the source of the 2 T cell receptor beta chains below, sequenced in a study of beta chain features in type 1 diabetes. Points from the study as a whole: In every one of the four CD4+ subsets, TCRB CDR3s were moderately but significantly shorter in Type 1 diabetes patients.

Their cognate antigens are unknown. Expressed TCRB transcripts were sequenced after all isolated RNA was converted to cDNA. Measured with immunoSEQ multiplex PCR; TCRdb has only the in-frame clones, and not every one. The sample lists some 360,000 clones, roughly 9.8% occurring once. The sequencing sample was made of central memory CD4+ T cells from blood. These receptors originate from a man aged 25 to 40 with type 1 diabetes.

There are many counts of this clone. This CDR3 is CASSGWDRSSTEAFF. Here the CDR3 DNA reads TGTGCCAGCAGCGGGTGGGACAGGTCGAGCACTGAAGCTTTCTTT. The chain couples TRBV7-9 to TRBJ1-1; 8 bases agree with TRBD1. J gave up 4 bases and V 5 bases, and 9 bases lay outside the gene matches. The CDR3 sequence is 15 residues long. The V gene's germline CDR1 is SEHNR and CDR2 FQNEAQ (reference sequence). The full variable domain, with the rest looked up from reference TRBV7-9 and TRBJ1-1, is DTGVSQNPRHKITKRGQNVTFRCDPISEHNRLYWYRQTLGQGPEFLTYFQNEAQLEKSRLLSDRFSAERPKGSFSTLEIQRTEQGDSAMYLCASSGWDRSSTEAFFGQGTRLTVV.

This rearrangement joins TRBV5-6 to TRBJ1-5; possible D gene TRBD1, 6 bases. In germline, CDR1 is SGHDT, CDR2 YYEEEE. This CDR3 contains 13 residues. Deletions cut 0 bases from V and 6 bases from J, with 7 bases between. The CDR3 sequence is CASSLAGVQPQHF. Written as DNA, the CDR3 is TGTGCCAGCAGCTTGGCAGGGGTTCAGCCCCAGCATTTT.